Following are 20 T cell receptor beta chains from one sample sequenced in a study of blood T cell repertoires in COVID-19. Assay: immunoSEQ multiplex PCR; the TCRdb copy retains only in-frame clones and omits some. The sample lists 250,000 to 300,000 clones, 81% occurring once. The specimen sequenced was peripheral blood. The receptors shown here come from a woman between 55 and 75 years old with active or convalescent COVID-19.

The chain joins TRBV11-2 to TRBJ1-6; tentatively, D is TRBD1 (5 bases). Germline assignment: CDR1 SGHAT and CDR2 FQNNGV. This CDR3 region has 14 residues. V shed 1 base and J shed 9 bases, with 10 bases lying between them. CDR3 loop: CASSLGARGSPLHF. CDR3 DNA sequence: TGTGCCAGCAGCTTAGGGGCAAGGGGTTCACCCCTCCACTTT.

The chain has TRBV10-1 and TRBJ1-1; 8 nucleotides agree with TRBD1. The CDR3 runs 15 residues. Germline V gene data show CDR1 as WNHNN and CDR2 as SYGVQD (reference sequence). V lost 3 bases to trimming and J lost 0 bases; unmatched junction nucleotides: 3. The CDR3 protein is CASSERTGMNTEAFF. The CDR3, as DNA: TGCGCCAGCAGTGAACGGACAGGGATGAACACTGAAGCTTTCTTT.

The rearrangement links TRBV6-5 to TRBJ1-1, with TRBD1 matching over 8 bases. The CDR3 covers 13 residues. Germline assignment: CDR1 MNHEY and CDR2 SVGAGI. The J segment lost 9 bases and the V segment lost 7 bases, leaving 10 bases of the junction unmatched. The CDR3 DNA sequence: TGTGCCAGCAAAGAGGACAGGGCGCCCAAAGCTTTCTTT. Translation: CASKEDRAPKAFF.

DNA of the CDR3: TGTGCCAGTAGTACCTCTCGGAGGGAGGGAAACTATGGCTACACCTTC. This translates into CASSTSRREGNYGYTF. The V and J genes are TRBV19 and TRBJ1-2, with D hard to call. Germline V CDR1 and CDR2: LNHDA, SQIVND (reference sequence). This CDR3 is built from 16 residues. V was trimmed by 4 bases and J by 2 bases, leaving 17 bases between them.

The J gene is TRBJ2-1, the V gene TRBV7-2; 11 nucleotides line up with TRBD2. CDR1 SGHTA and CDR2 FQGNSA come from the germline V gene. V dropped 5 bases and J dropped 10; count of bases not matched to a gene: 7. CDR3 length: 14 amino acids. This CDR3 is CASSQTSGGPEQFF. In DNA form, the CDR3 reads TGTGCCAGCAGCCAAACTAGCGGGGGACCCGAGCAGTTCTTC.

The gene calls are TRBV7-9 and TRBJ2-1; 7 bases agree with TRBD1. This CDR3 has 16 amino acids. With 5 bases clipped from V and 3 bases from J, the junction kept 10 bases outside the gene matches. Germline assignment: CDR1 SEHNR and CDR2 FQNEAQ (reference sequence). The CDR3 sequence: CASSRQPGGFYNEQFF. In nucleotides, the CDR3 is TGTGCCAGCAGCCGACAGCCAGGGGGATTCTACAATGAGCAGTTCTTC.

This chain links TRBV5-1 with TRBJ1-3, with D possibly matching TRBD1 (5 bases). Germline V gives CDR1 SGHRS, CDR2 YFSETQ. This CDR3 spans 14 amino acids. Trimming stripped 2 bases from V and 0 bases from J, with 6 bases between. CDR3 coding DNA: TGCGCCAGCAGCTTACAGGACTCTGGAAACACCATATATTTT. It yields the protein CASSLQDSGNTIYF.

This chain connects TRBV2 to TRBJ1-2, with D unclear. The CDR3 length is 14 residues. Germline CDR1 is SNHLY and CDR2 is FYNNEI. V lost 3 bases, J lost 4 bases, and 12 bases lay in between. CDR3 protein: CASSDPGRSYGYTF. The DNA of the CDR3 is TGTGCCAGCAGTGACCCGGGGAGGTCCTATGGCTACACCTTC. Full variable domain (outside the CDR3, taken from reference TRBV2 and TRBJ1-2): EPEVTQTPSHQVTQMGQEVILRCVPISNHLYFYWYRQILGQKVEFLVSFYNNEISEKSEIFDDQFSVERPDGSNFTLKIRSTKLEDSAMYFCASSDPGRSYGYTFGSGTRLTVV.

V gene TRBV7-2 combines with J gene TRBJ1-2; 7 bases are a match to TRBD1. This CDR3 has 14 amino acids. After removal of 8 bases from V and 4 bases from J, the junction contained 10 bases not matched to a gene. CDR1 and CDR2 (germline): SGHTA, FQGNSA. The CDR3 DNA follows: TGTGCCAGCGCCGACAGGGCTACTGTCTATGGCTACACCTTC. This translates into CASADRATVYGYTF.

V is TRBV9 and J is TRBJ1-3; 8 positions match TRBD1. From germline, CDR1 is SGDLS and CDR2 YYNGEE. CDR3 length equals 17 residues. J lost 0 bases, V lost 3 bases, and 8 bases had no gene match. The CDR3 here is CASSATDRAYSGNTIYF. As DNA, the CDR3 is TGTGCCAGCAGCGCGACGGACAGGGCCTACTCTGGAAACACCATATATTTT. The full variable domain, in which reference TRBV9 and TRBJ1-3 provide the parts outside the CDR3, is DSGVTQTPKHLITATGQRVTLRCSPRSGDLSVYWYQQSLDQGLQFLIQYYNGEERAKGNILERFSAQQFPDLHSELNLSSLELGDSALYFCASSATDRAYSGNTIYFGEGSWLTVV.

The gene calls are TRBV13 and TRBJ2-1, with a possible D match to TRBD1 (6 bases). The CDR3 sequence is 16 residues long. V lost 2 bases and J 4 bases, leaving 15 bases between the germline ends. Germline V lookup: CDR1 PRHDT, CDR2 FYEKMQ (reference sequence). CDR3 nucleotide sequence: TGTGCCAGCAGCTTATATGGGGGCCGGGGTTACAATGAGCAGTTCTTC. This sequence encodes CASSLYGGRGYNEQFF.

The V and J genes are TRBV7-2 and TRBJ2-7; TRBD2 agrees at 8 bases. CDR1 and CDR2 from the germline V gene are SGHTA and FQGNSA. The CDR3 has 15 residues. V was clipped by 0 bases and J by 4 bases; unmatched bases: 5. CDR3 nucleotides: TGTGCCAGCAGCTTAGCGCTCGGGGGGGGTTACGAGCAGTACTTC. Its translation is CASSLALGGGYEQYF.

V is TRBV6-2 or TRBV6-3 and J is TRBJ2-7; 9 bases are shared with TRBD1. This CDR3 is built from 15 residues. Germline CDR1 and CDR2: MNHEY and SVGEGT. Losses at the gene ends were 2 bases for V and 2 bases for J; bases not matched to a gene: 4. CDR3 region: CASSYMGTGTYEQYF. Written as DNA, the CDR3 is TGTGCCAGCAGTTACATGGGGACAGGGACCTACGAGCAGTACTTC.

This chain links TRBV15 with TRBJ1-1; TRBD1 agrees at 9 bases. Germline CDR1 LNHNV, CDR2 YYDKDF (reference sequence). Unmatched junction bases numbered 11, after V lost 3 bases and J lost 12 bases. There are 14 residues in the CDR3. CDR3 sequence reads: CATSSLQGAQATFF. Written as DNA, the CDR3 is TGTGCCACCAGCAGTCTACAGGGGGCCCAAGCGACTTTCTTT.

The V call is TRBV19, the J call TRBJ1-1; 8 bases are a match to TRBD1. This CDR3 is built from 15 residues. Germline V lookup: CDR1 LNHDA, CDR2 SQIVND (reference sequence). The trim removed 4 bases at V and 3 bases at J, leaving 7 bases unmatched. CDR3: CASSKPGGSDTEAFF. The CDR3 coding sequence is TGTGCCAGTAGTAAGCCAGGGGGCTCGGACACTGAAGCTTTCTTT.

This clone has a handful of counts. The gene calls are TRBV27 and TRBJ1-1; maybe TRBD1 (5 bases). This CDR3 is built from 13 residues. CDR1 is MNHEY, CDR2 SMNVEV, per germline (reference sequence). Trimming left V 7 bases short and J 7 bases short, with 16 bases between. CDR3 bases: TGTGCCAGCACTTTGCGGCCAGGGCTTGAAGCTTTCTTT. Protein sequence: CASTLRPGLEAFF.

Written as DNA, the CDR3 is TGTGCCTGTTCGACGGACAGGGGGAGTGAAAAACTGTTTTTT. This gives the protein CACSTDRGSEKLFF. This chain joins TRBV7-2 and TRBJ1-4; TRBD1 matches 10 bases. The CDR3 is made up of 14 amino acids. CDR1 is SGHTA and CDR2 is FQGNSA in the germline V gene. V shed 11 bases and J 7 bases; nucleotides not matched to a gene: 10.

This CDR3 reads CASSYGLKTYEQYF. The CDR3 nucleotides read TGTGCCAGCAGTTACGGCTTGAAGACCTACGAGCAGTACTTC. This chain links TRBV6-5 with TRBJ2-7; D is uncertain. Trimming pared 2 bases from V and 2 bases from J, leaving 10 bases between. The CDR3 extends over 14 amino acids. Per the germline V gene, CDR1 is MNHEY and CDR2 is SVGAGI.

The V call is TRBV12-3 or TRBV12-4, the J call TRBJ1-2; a weak D match, TRBD1 (5 bases). V dropped 6 bases and J dropped 8 bases, with 10 bases sitting between them. The CDR3 contains 11 residues. DNA of the CDR3: TGTGCCAGCAGCCCGGGGGGAGGCTACACCTTC. This sequence encodes CASSPGGGYTF.

V usage is TRBV6-5 and J usage is TRBJ1-2; TRBD1 matches at 7 bases. The CDR3 is made up of 15 amino acids. Losses at the gene ends were 4 bases for V and 4 bases for J; bases not matched to a gene: 9. The germline CDR1 and CDR2 sequences are MNHEY and SVGAGI. The CDR3 sequence is CASSSLTGTFYGYTF. CDR3 bases: TGTGCCAGCAGTTCTCTGACAGGGACTTTCTATGGCTACACCTTC.